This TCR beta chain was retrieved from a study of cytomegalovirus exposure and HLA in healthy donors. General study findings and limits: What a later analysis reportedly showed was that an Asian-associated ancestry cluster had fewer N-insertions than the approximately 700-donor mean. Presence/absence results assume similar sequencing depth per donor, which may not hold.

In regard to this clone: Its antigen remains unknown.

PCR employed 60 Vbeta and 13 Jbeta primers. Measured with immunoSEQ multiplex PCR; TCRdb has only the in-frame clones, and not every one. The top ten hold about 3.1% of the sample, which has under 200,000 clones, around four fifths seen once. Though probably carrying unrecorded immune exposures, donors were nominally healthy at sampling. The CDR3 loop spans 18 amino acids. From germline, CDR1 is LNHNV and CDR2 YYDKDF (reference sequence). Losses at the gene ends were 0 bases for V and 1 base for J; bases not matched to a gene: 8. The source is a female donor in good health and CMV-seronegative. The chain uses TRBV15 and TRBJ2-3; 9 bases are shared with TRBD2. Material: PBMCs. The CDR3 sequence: CATSREQRGASGTDTQYF. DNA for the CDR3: TGTGCCACCAGCAGAGAACAGCGGGGGGCCTCCGGCACAGATACGCAGTATTTT.